This paragraph covers one TCR beta chain sequence. What it recognizes is unknown. This entry comes from a study of T cell responses to AZD1222 COVID-19 vaccine. Study-level background: Pooling of second doses given at about 4 or about 12 weeks was done. Points from the study as a whole: In a largely white British group with more females than males, clonal diversity was possibly underestimated. Nearly half of unique spike-specific TCRs reportedly avoided B.1.351 and B.1.1.7 mutated regions. Dominant at 160-218 and 743-854, vaccine-associated CD4 TCRs also spanned spike.

The repertoire was sequenced with immunoSEQ multiplex PCR; TCRdb's copy has only in-frame clones and lacks some. The sample holds around 120,000 clones, roughly nine tenths seen once. The V end lost 2 bases, the J end lost 3 bases, and 8 bases lay between the germline ends. The length of the CDR3 is 13 residues. Germline V gene data show CDR1 as LGHDT and CDR2 as YNNKEL (reference sequence). The gene calls are TRBV3-1 (or the pseudogene TRBV3-2) and TRBJ2-7; D call uncertain. Specimen: peripheral blood, collected on day 0 of AZD1222 vaccination. This clonotype was obtained from an adult in good health. CDR3 residues: CASSQYKYYEQYF. The CDR3, as DNA: TGTGCCAGCAGCCAATACAAGTACTACGAGCAGTACTTC.